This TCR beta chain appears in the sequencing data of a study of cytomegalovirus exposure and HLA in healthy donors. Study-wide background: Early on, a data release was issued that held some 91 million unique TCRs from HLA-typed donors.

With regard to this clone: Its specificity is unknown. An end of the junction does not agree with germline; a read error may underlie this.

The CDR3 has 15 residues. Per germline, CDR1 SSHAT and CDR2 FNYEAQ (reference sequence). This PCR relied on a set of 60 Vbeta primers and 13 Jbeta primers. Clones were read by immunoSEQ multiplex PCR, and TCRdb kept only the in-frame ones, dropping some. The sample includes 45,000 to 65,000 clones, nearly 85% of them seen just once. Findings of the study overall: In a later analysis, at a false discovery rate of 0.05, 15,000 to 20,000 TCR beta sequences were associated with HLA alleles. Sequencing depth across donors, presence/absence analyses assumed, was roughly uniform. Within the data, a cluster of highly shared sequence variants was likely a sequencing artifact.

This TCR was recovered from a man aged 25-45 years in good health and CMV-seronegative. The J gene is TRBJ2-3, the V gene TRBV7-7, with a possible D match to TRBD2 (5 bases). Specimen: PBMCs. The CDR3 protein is CASSLGGSLTDTQYF. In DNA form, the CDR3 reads TGTGCTAGCAGCTTAGGAGGTAGCCTGACAGATACGCAGTATTTT.